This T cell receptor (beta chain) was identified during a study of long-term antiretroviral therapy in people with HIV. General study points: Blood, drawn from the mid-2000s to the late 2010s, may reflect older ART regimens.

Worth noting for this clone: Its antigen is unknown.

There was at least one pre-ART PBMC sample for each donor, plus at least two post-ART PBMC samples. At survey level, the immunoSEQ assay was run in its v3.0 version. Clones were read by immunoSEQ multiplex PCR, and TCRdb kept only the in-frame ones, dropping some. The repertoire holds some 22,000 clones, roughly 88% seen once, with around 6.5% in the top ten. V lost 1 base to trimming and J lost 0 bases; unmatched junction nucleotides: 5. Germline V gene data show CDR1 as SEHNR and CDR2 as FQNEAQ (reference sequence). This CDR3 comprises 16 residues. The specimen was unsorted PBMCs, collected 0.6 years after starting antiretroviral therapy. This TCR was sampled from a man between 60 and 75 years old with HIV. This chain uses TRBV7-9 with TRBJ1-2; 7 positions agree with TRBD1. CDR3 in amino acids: CASSLGGGQANYGYTF. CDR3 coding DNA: TGTGCCAGCAGCTTAGGGGGTGGACAGGCTAACTATGGCTACACCTTC.